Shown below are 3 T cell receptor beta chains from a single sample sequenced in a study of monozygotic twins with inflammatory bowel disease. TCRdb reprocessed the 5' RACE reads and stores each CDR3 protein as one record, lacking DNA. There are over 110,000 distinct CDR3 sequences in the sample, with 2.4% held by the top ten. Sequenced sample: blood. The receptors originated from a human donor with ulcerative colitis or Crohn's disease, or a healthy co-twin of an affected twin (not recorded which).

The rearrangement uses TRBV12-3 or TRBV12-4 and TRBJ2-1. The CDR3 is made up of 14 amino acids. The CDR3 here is CASSLEWAYNEQFF.

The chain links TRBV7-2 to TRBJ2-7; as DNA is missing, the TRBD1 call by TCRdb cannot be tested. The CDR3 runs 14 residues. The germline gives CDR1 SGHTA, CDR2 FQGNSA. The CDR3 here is CASSLAGGSFEQYF.

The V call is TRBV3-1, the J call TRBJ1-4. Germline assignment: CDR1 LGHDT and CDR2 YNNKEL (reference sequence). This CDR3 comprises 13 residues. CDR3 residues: CASSPMGSEKLFF.